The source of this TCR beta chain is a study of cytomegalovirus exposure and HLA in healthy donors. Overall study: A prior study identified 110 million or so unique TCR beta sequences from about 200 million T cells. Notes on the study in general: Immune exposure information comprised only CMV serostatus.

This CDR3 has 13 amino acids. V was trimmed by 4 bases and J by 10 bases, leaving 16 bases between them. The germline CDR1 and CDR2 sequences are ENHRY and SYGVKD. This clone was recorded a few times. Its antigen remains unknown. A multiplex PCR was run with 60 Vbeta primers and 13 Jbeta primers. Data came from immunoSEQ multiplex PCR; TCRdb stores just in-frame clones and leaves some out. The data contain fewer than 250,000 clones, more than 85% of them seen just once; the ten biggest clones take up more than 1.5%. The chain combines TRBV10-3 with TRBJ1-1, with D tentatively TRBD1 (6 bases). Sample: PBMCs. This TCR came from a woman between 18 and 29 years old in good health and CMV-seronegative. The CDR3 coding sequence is TGTGCCATCAGTGTTACAGGGCCCGGCGGAGCTTTCTTT. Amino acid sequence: CAISVTGPGGAFF.